This T cell receptor (beta chain) was recovered during a study of shared clonotypes between healthy human individuals. Study-level background: Every donor yielded three CD4 naive, three CD4 memory, two CD8 naive and one CD8 memory plate.

The study separated CD4+ cells into CD45RA+ naive and CD45RA-negative memory subsets. Germline V CDR1 and CDR2: SGHRS, YFSETQ. CDR3 length equals 15 residues. V lost 2 bases and J 2 bases, leaving 14 bases between the germline ends. As for this clone: The antigen remains unidentified.

Study conclusions and caveats: Naive CD4 clonotypes were shared across a handful of donors at 5% to 6%.

Clones were sequenced by immunoSEQ multiplex PCR, and TCRdb holds only the in-frame ones, with some missing. The sample contains about 960,000 clones, around three quarters of which appear only once. The J gene is TRBJ2-7, the V gene TRBV5-1; D unresolved. The specimen was memory CD4+ T cells sorted from blood. Subset denoted: CD45RA-negative fraction. The TCR comes from a man aged 18 to 30 in good health. The CDR3 protein is CASSFSWGATYEQYF. The CDR3 DNA sequence: TGCGCCAGCAGCTTTTCCTGGGGTGCAACCTACGAGCAGTACTTC.